Sequencing of this TCR beta chain was carried out in a study of blood T cell repertoires in COVID-19. V was pared by 3 bases and J by 4 bases, with 7 bases between. The CDR3 loop spans 13 amino acids. Germline assignment: CDR1 LNHDA and CDR2 SQIVND (reference sequence). This clone was seen more than once but under ten times. TCRdb's table, derived via immunoSEQ multiplex PCR, lists solely in-frame clones and lacks some. There are fewer than 200,000 clones in the sample; about 84% occur only once, and roughly 6% lies in the top ten. The clonotype was recovered from a woman aged 35 to 49 with acute COVID-19. The genes are TRBV19 and TRBJ1-5; D is undetermined. Sequencing was performed on PBMCs or T cells enriched from blood (not recorded which). CDR3 sequence (DNA): TGTGCCAGTAGTATCGCGACAAATCAGCCCCAGCATTTT. It specifies CASSIATNQPQHF.